The source of this TCR beta chain is a study of blood T cell repertoires in COVID-19 (dated by TCRdb to 2018 to 2020). For the study in its entirety: The collaborator samples originated in the United States, Italy and Spain and spanned the acute and convalescent phases of COVID-19. The material from the prospective study consisted of cDNA or gDNA derived from T cells, B-cell-depleted T cells, or PBMCs. Deeply sampled blood TCRbeta repertoires from subjects exposed to, actively infected with, or recovered from COVID-19 were included in the dataset. The repertoires were made available in a free public database intended to serve as a resource for research on the immune response to SARS-CoV-2. Samples came from the ongoing ImmuneRACE study (first 160 participants) plus 1,254 subjects from 6 global collaborators. The sample metadata nearly always contained a de-identified subject ID, COVID-19 status, age in years and sex. HLA class I and class II types, where available, came from metadata supplied by the sample provider rather than from assay-based typing. What the study reported, not specific to this receptor: The amount of clinical and demographic metadata varied by source and participant and was provided uncurated.

In Seattle, one collaborating source enrolled patients while the infection was active and tracked those patients longitudinally over the course of disease. Whole blood was collected in K2EDTA tubes by collaborating institutions according to the institutions' own protocols. For TCRbeta analysis, collaborators shipped samples as frozen whole blood, isolated PBMCs, or DNA extracted from either of those sample types. TCRbeta CDR3 regions were amplified from genomic DNA by means of the immunoSEQ Assay, a bias-controlled multiplex PCR. The authors' pipeline ran thus. The number of nucleated cells in each sample was estimated from the amplification of reference gene primers within the assay. To quantify the absolute abundance of each unique TCRbeta CDR3 rearrangement, sequence reads were collapsed and filtered. For each sample, productive Simpson clonality was calculated as the square root of Simpson's diversity index over productive rearrangements. What TCRdb holds here is the immuneACCESS table cut down to in-frame rearrangements. Part of the clones is not present; checked against another copy, under half of the missing clones reflect an unresolved V gene, and the others are unexplained. V, J and clone size are taken as reported in that table, and D and trimming were inferred from the DNA itself. For this sample there are 100,000 to 150,000 clones; approximately 85% appear just once. The ten biggest clones cover around 3.2% of the sample.

This clone was counted between two and nine times. Which antigen it targets is not known. The sample holds no much larger clone one base away, and base qualities are not on file. This TCR derives from a woman aged 80 or over with COVID-19, enrolled during active disease. What was sequenced was peripheral blood.

The nucleotides read TGTGCCAGCAGCCCTCGGACAGGGGGCTTCTATGGCTACACCTTC. Translated, this gives CASSPRTGGFYGYTF. The rearranged chain carries TRBV5-8 and TRBJ1-2; TRBD1 fits 11 bases in the junction. Via the germline V gene, CDR1 is SGHTS and CDR2 YDEGEE. Trimming accounts for 4 bases at V and 4 bases at J, while the number of junction bases matched to no gene is 6. The CDR3 holds 15 amino acids from the cysteine to the phenylalanine. Just CDR3 DNA is preserved here, 45 bases in frame from base 1.